These T cell receptor beta chains were read from a single sample in a study of cytotoxic CD8 clonotypes in ibrutinib-treated CLL. Clones were sequenced by immunoSEQ multiplex PCR, and TCRdb holds only the in-frame ones, with some missing. The sample holds tens of thousands of clones, approximately 87% seen once. The starting material was PBMCs, obtained after 24 months of ibrutinib treatment. The origin of the receptors is a human donor with chronic lymphocytic leukemia. CDR3s leave out the opening cysteine and the closing phenylalanine or tryptophan. The order of the fields is clone size, V gene, J gene, CDR3 protein. Only part of the rows carry a size: once, few, many, or a class if the clone is expanded.

abundance: NA; v_gene: TRBV7-2; j_gene: TRBJ2-1; CDR3aa: ASSPRQSREQF
abundance: NA; v_gene: TRBV4-2; j_gene: TRBJ2-2; CDR3aa: ASSQATGELF
abundance: NA; v_gene: TRBV11-2; j_gene: TRBJ2-7; CDR3aa: ASSLGGRTYEQY
abundance: NA; v_gene: TRBV6-6; j_gene: TRBJ2-7; CDR3aa: ASSYPTGDEQY
abundance: once; v_gene: TRBV18; j_gene: TRBJ2-6; CDR3aa: ASSPTRLAGVGANVLT
abundance: NA; v_gene: TRBV6-1; j_gene: TRBJ1-2; CDR3aa: ASSAMGQRYT
abundance: NA; v_gene: TRBV4-1; j_gene: TRBJ2-7; CDR3aa: ASSQEDVRGDEQY
abundance: NA; v_gene: TRBV30; j_gene: TRBJ1-1; CDR3aa: AWSVREEAF
abundance: NA; v_gene: TRBV29-1; j_gene: TRBJ2-1; CDR3aa: SVAASGPYNEQF
abundance: few; v_gene: TRBV28; j_gene: TRBJ2-7; CDR3aa: ASSRLAGSLGEQY
abundance: once; v_gene: TRBV4-2; j_gene: TRBJ2-6; CDR3aa: ASSQKTVGPVSGANVLT
abundance: few; v_gene: TRBV5-1; j_gene: TRBJ1-1; CDR3aa: ASSLGNMNTEAF
abundance: once; v_gene: TRBV28; j_gene: TRBJ2-1; CDR3aa: ASKSSDAYNEQF
abundance: once; v_gene: TRBV7-9; j_gene: TRBJ2-2; CDR3aa: ASSRERREKNTGELF
abundance: NA; v_gene: TRBV27; j_gene: TRBJ2-7; CDR3aa: ASRTLEGYEQY
abundance: few; v_gene: TRBV19; j_gene: TRBJ1-4; CDR3aa: ASSLDRGNEKLF
abundance: NA; v_gene: TRBV5-4; j_gene: TRBJ2-3; CDR3aa: ASSPGLNTDTQY
abundance: NA; v_gene: TRBV9; j_gene: TRBJ2-7; CDR3aa: ASSPRGRTSPSYEQY
abundance: NA; v_gene: TRBV9; j_gene: TRBJ1-2; CDR3aa: ASSVDPLRMDGYT
abundance: few; v_gene: TRBV6-5; j_gene: TRBJ2-5; CDR3aa: ASNDRIQETQY
abundance: NA; v_gene: TRBV30; j_gene: TRBJ1-5; CDR3aa: AWSVGGSNQPQH
abundance: few; v_gene: TRBV4-1; j_gene: TRBJ1-1; CDR3aa: ASSPSRGRELVAF
abundance: NA; v_gene: TRBV27; j_gene: TRBJ2-7; CDR3aa: ASRLGHGSYEQY